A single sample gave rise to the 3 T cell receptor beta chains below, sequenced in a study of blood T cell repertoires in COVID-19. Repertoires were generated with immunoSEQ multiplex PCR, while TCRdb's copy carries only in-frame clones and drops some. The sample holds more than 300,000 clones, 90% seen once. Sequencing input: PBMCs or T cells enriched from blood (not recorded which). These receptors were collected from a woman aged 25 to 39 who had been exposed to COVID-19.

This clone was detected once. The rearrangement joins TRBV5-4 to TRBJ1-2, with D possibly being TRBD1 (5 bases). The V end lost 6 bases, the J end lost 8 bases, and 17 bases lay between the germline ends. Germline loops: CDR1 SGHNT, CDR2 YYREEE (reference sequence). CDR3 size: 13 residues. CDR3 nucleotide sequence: TGTGCCAGCAACCGAGGCGACAGACGCGGCTACACCTTC. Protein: CASNRGDRRGYTF.

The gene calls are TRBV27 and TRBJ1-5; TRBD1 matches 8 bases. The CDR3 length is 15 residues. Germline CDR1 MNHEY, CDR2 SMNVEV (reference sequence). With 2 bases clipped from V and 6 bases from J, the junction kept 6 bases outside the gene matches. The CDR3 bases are TGTGCCAGCAGTTTAGGGACAGGAGACGGTCAGCCCCAGCATTTT. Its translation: CASSLGTGDGQPQHF.

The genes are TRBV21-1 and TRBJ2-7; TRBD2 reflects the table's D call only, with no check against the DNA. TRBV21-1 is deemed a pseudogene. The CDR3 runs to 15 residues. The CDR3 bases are TGTGCCAGCAGCAAACCCATCGGAGCAACCTACGAGCAGTACTTC. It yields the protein CASSKPIGATYEQYF.